These T cell receptor beta chains were read from a single sample in a study of blood T cells in healthy people across ages. TCRdb reprocessed the 5' RACE reads via MiXCR and lists one record per CDR3 protein. The sample has roughly 1.4 million distinct CDR3 sequences, 59% seen once. Sequencing input: blood. The receptor set was obtained from a man younger than 35 in good health. Each CDR3 is given with its conserved first and last residue. D genes are given only for firm matches. Only some rows state a clone size, as once, few, many or a class for expanded clones.

CDR3 length: 15; D gene: TRBD2; clone size: -; J gene: TRBJ2-7; V gene: TRBV4-3; CDR3 DNA: TGCGCCAGCAGCCAAGACACTAGCGGTACCTACGAGCAGTACTTC; CDR3 protein: CASSQDTSGTYEQYF
CDR3 length: 14; D gene: -; clone size: -; J gene: TRBJ2-7; V gene: TRBV20-1; CDR3 DNA: TGCAGTGCTAGAGATCAGAGGGAGCCCTACGAGCAGTACTTC; CDR3 protein: CSARDQREPYEQYF
CDR3 length: 14; D gene: -; clone size: -; J gene: TRBJ2-5; V gene: TRBV24-1; CDR3 DNA: TGTGCCACCAGGGGGGACTCCGCCCCCTATGAGCAGTACTTC; CDR3 protein: CATRGDSAPYEQYF
CDR3 length: 12; D gene: -; clone size: few; J gene: TRBJ2-7; V gene: TRBV5-1; CDR3 DNA: TGCGCCAGCAGGGACAACACCTACGAGCAGTACTTC; CDR3 protein: CASRDNTYEQYF
CDR3 length: 19; D gene: -; clone size: once; J gene: TRBJ2-4; V gene: TRBV4-2; CDR3 DNA: TGTGCCAGCAGCCAAGAAGATCGGCAGAGGAACCTAGCCAAAAACATTCAGTACTTC; CDR3 protein: CASSQEDRQRNLAKNIQYF
CDR3 length: 15; D gene: -; clone size: -; J gene: TRBJ2-7; V gene: TRBV5-1; CDR3 DNA: TGCGCCAGCAGCTTGGGAGCGCAAGCCTCCTACGAGCAGTACTTC; CDR3 protein: CASSLGAQASYEQYF
CDR3 length: 13; D gene: -; clone size: once; J gene: TRBJ1-4; V gene: TRBV5-1; CDR3 DNA: TGCGCCAGCACGAAGACAGTGGGTGAAAAACTGTTTTTT; CDR3 protein: CASTKTVGEKLFF
CDR3 length: 17; D gene: TRBD2; clone size: -; J gene: TRBJ2-2; V gene: TRBV6-7; CDR3 DNA: TGTGCCAGCAGCCCCAGCGGGGAGAGGGTCGGGACCGGGGAGCTGTTTTTT; CDR3 protein: CASSPSGERVGTGELFF
CDR3 length: 14; D gene: -; clone size: few; J gene: TRBJ2-7; V gene: TRBV7-9; CDR3 DNA: TGTGCCAGCAGCGCCCCTAGATATGACTACGAGCAGTACTTC; CDR3 protein: CASSAPRYDYEQYF
CDR3 length: 15; D gene: TRBD1; clone size: -; J gene: TRBJ2-1; V gene: TRBV9; CDR3 DNA: TGTGCCAGCAGCGTACCGGGACAGGGCCTAGGTGAGCAGTTCTTC; CDR3 protein: CASSVPGQGLGEQFF
CDR3 length: 13; D gene: -; clone size: few; J gene: TRBJ2-7; V gene: TRBV27; CDR3 DNA: TGTGCCAGCAGAATCGGTAGGGCCTACGAGCAGTACTTC; CDR3 protein: CASRIGRAYEQYF
CDR3 length: 14; D gene: -; clone size: -; J gene: TRBJ2-3; V gene: TRBV27; CDR3 DNA: TGTGCCAGCGGAAAAAGCGTGCGCACAGATACGCAGTATTTT; CDR3 protein: CASGKSVRTDTQYF
CDR3 length: 16; D gene: -; clone size: -; J gene: TRBJ2-7; V gene: TRBV7-2; CDR3 DNA: TGTGCCAGCAGCTTAGCGGGCGGGACAGAATCCTACGAGCAGTACTTC; CDR3 protein: CASSLAGGTESYEQYF
CDR3 length: 17; D gene: -; clone size: -; J gene: TRBJ2-6; V gene: TRBV11-2; CDR3 DNA: TGTGCCAACAGCTTACCAGTTTCAAGCTCTGGGGCCAACGTCCTGACTTTC; CDR3 protein: CANSLPVSSSGANVLTF
CDR3 length: 15; D gene: -; clone size: -; J gene: TRBJ2-7; V gene: TRBV12-3/TRBV12-4; CDR3 DNA: TGTGCCAGCACCAAGGGCAGCCTGCTCTCCTACGAGCAGTACTTC; CDR3 protein: CASTKGSLLSYEQYF
CDR3 length: 17; D gene: TRBD1; clone size: -; J gene: TRBJ1-5; V gene: TRBV28; CDR3 DNA: TGTGCCAGCAGTTTCTTCAGGACAGGGTTGAGCAATCAGCCCCAGCATTTT; CDR3 protein: CASSFFRTGLSNQPQHF
CDR3 length: 15; D gene: TRBD1; clone size: -; J gene: TRBJ2-7; V gene: TRBV27; CDR3 DNA: TGTGCCAGCAGTTTACGAGGACAGGGTATAGGCGAGCAGTACTTC; CDR3 protein: CASSLRGQGIGEQYF
CDR3 length: 15; D gene: -; clone size: -; J gene: TRBJ2-7; V gene: TRBV4-1; CDR3 DNA: TGCGCCGGCAGCCAGCAGGACAGCGGGGTTTACGAGCAGTACTTC; CDR3 protein: CAGSQQDSGVYEQYF
CDR3 length: 16; D gene: -; clone size: -; J gene: TRBJ1-5; V gene: TRBV15; CDR3 DNA: TGTGCCACCTCATCGGGACGACGGTCTTCCAATCAGCCCCAGCATTTT; CDR3 protein: CATSSGRRSSNQPQHF
CDR3 length: 13; D gene: -; clone size: few; J gene: TRBJ2-1; V gene: TRBV7-8; CDR3 DNA: TGTGCCAGCAGCTTCCTACTAGAAAGTGAGCAGTTCTTC; CDR3 protein: CASSFLLESEQFF
CDR3 length: 12; D gene: -; clone size: few; J gene: TRBJ1-5; V gene: TRBV25-1; CDR3 DNA: TGTGCCAGCAGTGAGTATGGGCAGCCCCAGCATTTT; CDR3 protein: CASSEYGQPQHF
CDR3 length: 18; D gene: TRBD1; clone size: once; J gene: TRBJ2-5; V gene: TRBV15; CDR3 DNA: TGTGCCACTTCTCTCGGACAGGGGGAGGTGGTGGATCAGGAGACCCAGTACTTC; CDR3 protein: CATSLGQGEVVDQETQYF
CDR3 length: 16; D gene: -; clone size: -; J gene: TRBJ1-6; V gene: TRBV2; CDR3 DNA: TGTGCCAGCAGTGAATACGTGAGCTCCTATAATTCACCCCTCCACTTT; CDR3 protein: CASSEYVSSYNSPLHF
CDR3 length: 15; D gene: -; clone size: once; J gene: TRBJ1-5; V gene: TRBV27; CDR3 DNA: TGTGCCAGCAGTTCCGGCCCAGGCGAAAATCAGCCCCAGCATTTT; CDR3 protein: CASSSGPGENQPQHF
CDR3 length: 12; D gene: -; clone size: few; J gene: TRBJ2-1; V gene: TRBV7-9; CDR3 DNA: TGTGCCAGCAGCTCCCCGAGGTATGAGCAGTTCTTC; CDR3 protein: CASSSPRYEQFF
CDR3 length: 17; D gene: TRBD1; clone size: few; J gene: TRBJ2-3; V gene: TRBV2; CDR3 DNA: TGTGCCAGCTCCAGTTTCTCGACAGGGCGAGGCACAGATACGCAGTATTTT; CDR3 protein: CASSSFSTGRGTDTQYF
CDR3 length: 18; D gene: TRBD2; clone size: -; J gene: TRBJ2-3; V gene: TRBV10-1; CDR3 DNA: TGCGCCAGCAGTGAGTCGGGACTAGTGGGAGCTCGTACAGATACGCAGTATTTT; CDR3 protein: CASSESGLVGARTDTQYF